Following are 19 T cell receptor beta chains from one sample sequenced in a study of cytomegalovirus exposure and HLA in healthy donors. 13 Jbeta primers and 60 Vbeta primers were used for the PCR. TCRdb's table, derived via immunoSEQ multiplex PCR, lists solely in-frame clones and lacks some. The sample records about 130,000 clones, approximately 79% being singletons. The sequencing input was PBMCs. Receptors were obtained from a male donor in good health and CMV-seronegative.

The J gene is TRBJ2-7, the V gene TRBV11-3, with a tentative D call TRBD1 (6 bases). The CDR3 covers 14 residues. Germline CDR1 and CDR2: SGHNT and YENEEA. Between the trimmed V and J ends, which lost 8 bases and 0 bases, there was a span of 14 bases. CDR3 bases: TGTGCCAGCCTACTGTACAGGGACTCCTACGAGCAGTACTTC. Its translation: CASLLYRDSYEQYF.

V is TRBV29-1 and J is TRBJ2-3; no definite D call. V was cut by 6 bases and J by 0 bases, with 7 bases left in between. The length of the CDR3 is 12 residues. Germline V CDR1 and CDR2: SQVTM, ANQGSEA. The CDR3 bases are TGCAGCGTCTATGCCAGCACAGATACGCAGTATTTT. This encodes CSVYASTDTQYF.

The rearrangement uses TRBV7-9 and TRBJ2-7, with D maybe TRBD2 (6 bases). Germline V lookup: CDR1 SEHNR, CDR2 FQNEAQ (reference sequence). The CDR3 extends over 15 amino acids. The V and J ends lost 2 bases and 2 bases respectively, with 13 bases between them. The CDR3 DNA reads as TGTGCCAGCAGCTTAAGGCAGGGAGGAACCTACGAGCAGTACTTC. Translated, it gives CASSLRQGGTYEQYF.

V usage is TRBV30 and J usage is TRBJ1-3, with D unresolved. CDR1 and CDR2 (germline): GTSNPN, SVGIG (reference sequence). The ends were cut back, 3 bases at V and 3 bases at J, with 6 bases in the middle. The CDR3 has 12 residues. Here the CDR3 reads CAWSELGNTIYF. The CDR3, as DNA: TGTGCCTGGAGCGAGCTTGGAAACACCATATATTTT.

The chain uses TRBV10-3 and TRBJ2-3, with 7 bases matching TRBD2. Germline V gives CDR1 ENHRY, CDR2 SYGVKD. This CDR3 is 14 amino acids long. The J segment lost 3 bases and the V segment lost 4 bases, leaving 4 bases of the junction unmatched. CDR3 DNA sequence: TGTGCCATCAGTGGTAGAGCGGGGACAGATACGCAGTATTTT. Translation: CAISGRAGTDTQYF.

V gene TRBV7-6 combines with J gene TRBJ2-7; possible D gene TRBD2, 6 bases. V shed 1 base and J shed 1 base, with 11 bases lying between them. CDR1 SGHVS and CDR2 FNYEAQ come from the germline V gene. The CDR3 extends over 15 amino acids. The chain's CDR3 is CASSLDGGRSYEQYF. CDR3 nucleotide sequence: TGTGCCAGCAGCTTAGACGGGGGTAGGTCCTACGAGCAGTACTTC.

This sequence joins TRBV4-3 and TRBJ2-7, with 7 bases fitting TRBD2. The CDR3 has 17 amino acids. J gave up 1 base and V 0 bases, and 9 bases lay outside the gene matches. Germline V CDR1 and CDR2: LGHNA, YSLEER. The CDR3 loop reads CASSQERGRLLSYEQYF. The CDR3 DNA is TGCGCCAGCAGCCAAGAGCGGGGGAGGTTACTTTCCTACGAGCAGTACTTC.

CDR3: CASSEGESSYNEQFF. In nucleotides, the CDR3 is TGTGCCAGCAGTGAAGGGGAGAGCTCCTACAATGAGCAGTTCTTC. The chain joins TRBV2 to TRBJ2-1; perhaps TRBD2 as D (5 bases). Germline lookup yields CDR1 SNHLY and CDR2 FYNNEI. Trimming took off 1 base at V and 0 bases at J, with 7 bases between the two ends. The CDR3 has 15 amino acids.

This chain uses TRBV13 with TRBJ2-5; D is perhaps TRBD2 (5 bases). Germline lookup yields CDR1 PRHDT and CDR2 FYEKMQ (reference sequence). The V gene lost 5 bases and the J gene lost 4 bases, with 17 bases spanning the gap. The CDR3 is made up of 15 amino acids. CDR3 residues: CASSPAGVVAETQYF. Here the CDR3 DNA reads TGTGCCAGCAGCCCGGCCGGGGTCGTGGCAGAGACCCAGTACTTC.

CDR3 sequence reads: CASSQGSDTQYF. In DNA, the CDR3 is TGCGCCAGCAGCCAAGGGAGTGATACGCAGTATTTT. V gene TRBV4-1 combines with J gene TRBJ2-3; no clear D gene. The V end was cut by 1 base, the J end by 6 bases, with 5 bases between. Germline V gives CDR1 MGHRA, CDR2 YSYEKL. CDR3 size: 12 residues.

The chain combines TRBV5-1 with TRBJ2-3, with D tentatively TRBD2 (5 bases). This CDR3 is built from 17 residues. The germline gives CDR1 SGHRS, CDR2 YFSETQ. Trimming removed 4 bases from V and 4 bases from J, with 22 bases in between. The CDR3 reads CASSEGPAPDLADTQYF. The CDR3 DNA reads as TGCGCCAGCAGCGAAGGCCCAGCGCCGGACTTGGCAGATACGCAGTATTTT.

V is TRBV6-1 and J is TRBJ2-3, with 11 bases aligning to TRBD2. After removal of 6 bases from V and 6 bases from J, the junction contained 8 bases not matched to a gene. This CDR3 comprises 15 residues. Germline V gene sequence: CDR1 MNHNS, CDR2 SASEGT. The CDR3 is CASRKLAGASDTQYF. CDR3 nucleotide sequence: TGTGCCAGCAGGAAACTAGCGGGGGCCTCCGATACGCAGTATTTT.

The rearrangement links TRBV27 to TRBJ2-7, with 12 bases identical to TRBD1. The CDR3 totals 15 residues. V shed 5 bases, J shed 4 bases, and the junction held 6 bases outside the gene matches. Germline V lookup: CDR1 MNHEY, CDR2 SMNVEV (reference sequence). This chain's CDR3 is CASSIGTGGGYEQYF. The CDR3 coding sequence is TGTGCCAGCAGTATAGGGACAGGGGGCGGGTACGAGCAGTACTTC.

J is TRBJ1-5 and V is TRBV19; unclear D gene. This CDR3 spans 13 amino acids. V was shortened by 5 bases and J by 4 bases, with 9 bases between the two germline ends. The germline V gene has CDR1 LNHDA and CDR2 SQIVND (reference sequence). The CDR3 protein is CASSSQANQPQHF. The CDR3, as DNA: TGTGCCAGTAGTTCCCAGGCAAATCAGCCCCAGCATTTT.

This chain joins TRBV18 and TRBJ1-2, with a tentative D call TRBD1 (6 bases). The CDR3 runs to 13 residues. From germline, CDR1 is KGHSH and CDR2 LQKENI. V was cut by 2 bases and J by 2 bases, with 6 bases left in between. The CDR3 region has the DNA TGTGCCAGCTCACCAGGGGGCAACTATGGCTACACCTTC. This encodes CASSPGGNYGYTF.

The V call is TRBV18, the J call TRBJ2-3; D gene ambiguous. V lost 6 bases to trimming and J lost 0 bases, with 7 bases between them. The CDR3 runs to 13 residues. Germline-derived CDR1 and CDR2 are KGHSH and LQKENI. In DNA, the CDR3 is TGTGCCAGCTCCTCGACTAGCACAGATACGCAGTATTTT. Its protein product is CASSSTSTDTQYF.

The rearrangement links TRBV25-1 to TRBJ2-7; 8 bases map to TRBD1. The ends lost 3 bases at V and 3 bases at J; junction bases unmatched: 4. CDR3 size: 14 residues. Germline CDR1 and CDR2: MGHDK and SYGVNS. The CDR3 region has the DNA TGTGCCAGCAGTGACCGGACAGGGAGCTACGAGCAGTACTTC. Translation: CASSDRTGSYEQYF.

The J gene is TRBJ1-2, the V gene TRBV27, with TRBD1 as a possible D gene (5 bases). The germline gives CDR1 MNHEY, CDR2 SMNVEV (reference sequence). V lost 6 bases and J lost 4, with 12 bases in between. This CDR3 contains 13 residues. The CDR3 here is CASRAGRSYGYTF. The CDR3, as DNA: TGTGCCAGCAGGGCGGGACGGAGCTATGGCTACACCTTC.

The chain uses TRBV27 and TRBJ1-2; 8 bases are a match to TRBD1. Losses at the gene ends were 4 bases for V and 3 bases for J; bases not matched to a gene: 4. CDR1 is MNHEY, CDR2 SMNVEV, per germline (reference sequence). The CDR3 runs to 14 residues. CDR3 loop: CASSSDRVDYGYTF. The DNA of the CDR3 is TGTGCCAGCAGTTCGGACAGGGTCGACTATGGCTACACCTTC.